Following are 20 T cell receptor beta chains from one sample sequenced in a study of cytomegalovirus exposure and HLA in healthy donors. PCR used 60 Vbeta primers and 13 Jbeta primers. Clones were sequenced by immunoSEQ multiplex PCR, and TCRdb holds only the in-frame ones, with some missing. This table holds roughly 180,000 clones, 80% found once. Sequences were obtained from PBMCs. These TCRs come from a girl aged 10-17 years in good health and CMV-seropositive.

The rearrangement links TRBV5-4 to TRBJ1-3; no definite D call. Germline loops: CDR1 SGHNT, CDR2 YYREEE (reference sequence). The CDR3 is made up of 15 amino acids. The V end lost 4 bases, the J end lost 1 base, and 12 bases lay between the germline ends. CDR3 in amino acids: CASSRKAGSGNTIYF. The CDR3 DNA reads as TGTGCCAGCAGCAGAAAAGCGGGGTCTGGAAACACCATATATTTT.

V usage is TRBV10-1 and J usage is TRBJ1-1; no reliable D call. The ends were cut back, 10 bases at V and 1 base at J, with 13 bases in the middle. The germline CDR1 and CDR2 sequences are WNHNN and SYGVQD (reference sequence). The CDR3 contains 13 residues. CDR3 protein: CATSPAGNTEAFF. CDR3 coding DNA: TGCGCCACCTCCCCGGCGGGGAACACTGAAGCTTTCTTT.

The chain couples TRBV5-1 to TRBJ1-2, with 7 bases aligning to TRBD1. Germline loops: CDR1 SGHRS, CDR2 YFSETQ. The CDR3 is made up of 15 amino acids. V shed 4 bases, J shed 2 bases, and the junction held 8 bases outside the gene matches. The CDR3 loop is CASSEPRDSNYGYTF. The CDR3 DNA follows: TGCGCCAGCAGCGAACCCCGGGACAGCAACTATGGCTACACCTTC. Full variable domain (outside the CDR3, taken from reference TRBV5-1 and TRBJ1-2): KAGVTQTPRYLIKTRGQQVTLSCSPISGHRSVSWYQQTPGQGLQFLFEYFSETQRNKGNFPGRFSGRQFSNSRSEMNVSTLELGDSALYLCASSEPRDSNYGYTFGSGTRLTVV.

This clone has only one observation. V is TRBV19 and J is TRBJ1-6; unclear D gene. Looked up from germline, CDR1 is LNHDA and CDR2 is SQIVND (reference sequence). The CDR3 extends over 15 amino acids. V was cut by 5 bases and J by 2 bases, with 10 bases left in between. The CDR3 loop is CASSVRGAYNSPLHF. CDR3 coding DNA: TGTGCCAGTAGTGTTCGGGGAGCCTATAATTCACCCCTCCACTTT.

The chain links TRBV10-3 to TRBJ2-1, with 7 nucleotides matching TRBD2. The CDR3 is 15 residues long. The germline CDR1 and CDR2 sequences are ENHRY and SYGVKD. V was pared by 0 bases and J by 5 bases, with 4 bases of the junction left unmatched. The CDR3 is CAISESEAGNNEQFF. The CDR3 region has the DNA TGTGCCATCAGTGAGTCGGAAGCGGGAAACAATGAGCAGTTCTTC.

In regard to this clone: The same CDR3 arises from other DNA sequences in this sample as well. The rearrangement joins TRBV6-5 to TRBJ2-7, with 10 bases identical to TRBD1. Germline V lookup: CDR1 MNHEY, CDR2 SVGAGI. The CDR3 contains 15 residues. With 3 bases clipped from V and 1 base from J, the junction kept 3 bases outside the gene matches. The CDR3 coding sequence is TGTGCCAGCAGTTATCGGGACAGGGGATCCTACGAGCAGTACTTC. This translates into CASSYRDRGSYEQYF.

This clone came up a few times. The V call is TRBV5-1, the J call TRBJ2-1, with 10 bases matching TRBD2. CDR1 is SGHRS, CDR2 YFSETQ, per germline. J gave up 4 bases and V 0 bases, and 4 bases lay outside the gene matches. This CDR3 is built from 16 residues. The CDR3 reads CASSLGGTSVYNEQFF. Written as DNA, the CDR3 is TGCGCCAGCAGCTTGGGGGGGACTAGCGTATACAATGAGCAGTTCTTC.

This chain uses TRBV27 with TRBJ2-1; tentatively, D is TRBD1 (5 bases). The CDR3 contains 14 residues. Looked up from germline, CDR1 is MNHEY and CDR2 is SMNVEV (reference sequence). The V gene lost 5 bases and the J gene lost 1 base, with 9 bases spanning the gap. As DNA, the CDR3 is TGTGCCAGCAGTGAGGCAGGGTCCTACAATGAGCAGTTCTTC. It specifies CASSEAGSYNEQFF.

The chain combines TRBV9 with TRBJ2-2; 8 nucleotides agree with TRBD2. CDR1 is SGDLS, CDR2 YYNGEE, per germline. V lost 4 bases to trimming and J lost 7 bases; unmatched junction nucleotides: 9. The CDR3 spans 15 residues. The CDR3 is CASSLSPGTSGELFF. The CDR3 nucleotides are TGTGCCAGCAGCCTCAGCCCCGGGACTAGCGGGGAGCTGTTTTTT.

V is TRBV27 and J is TRBJ2-7, with 13 bases that match TRBD2. The CDR3 spans 16 residues. Germline assignment: CDR1 MNHEY and CDR2 SMNVEV (reference sequence). J was trimmed by 4 bases and V by 2 bases; bases with no gene match: 5. The CDR3, as DNA: TGTGCCAGCAGTTTACTTGGGACTAGCGGGGATTACGAGCAGTACTTC. It specifies CASSLLGTSGDYEQYF.

The genes are TRBV4-1 and TRBJ1-1, with 11 nucleotides matching TRBD1. Trimming took 0 bases from V and 10 from J; bases not matched to a gene: 13. The CDR3 loop spans 17 amino acids. Germline CDR1 and CDR2: MGHRA and YSYEKL. CDR3 DNA sequence: TGCGCCAGCAGCCAAGAATCCGGGACAGGGGGACCCCTGGGAGCTTTCTTT. It is translated as CASSQESGTGGPLGAFF.

The rearrangement links TRBV30 to TRBJ2-7; tentative D call: TRBD2 (5 bases). CDR3 size: 13 residues. Looked up from germline, CDR1 is GTSNPN and CDR2 is SVGIG (reference sequence). V lost 1 base and J 2 bases, leaving 9 bases between the germline ends. CDR3 sequence (DNA): TGTGCCTGGAGTGACTCGGGGACCTACGAGCAGTACTTC. Its translation is CAWSDSGTYEQYF. Drawing the rest from reference TRBV30 and TRBJ2-7, the complete variable domain is SQTIHQWPATLVQPVGSPLSLECTVEGTSNPNLYWYRQAAGRGLQLLFYSVGIGQISSEVPQNLSASRPQDRQFILSSKKLLLSDSGFYLCAWSDSGTYEQYFGPGTRLTVT.

The chain has TRBV10-2 and TRBJ2-2; D remains unclear. Trimming stripped 4 bases from V and 7 bases from J, with 10 bases between. CDR3 size: 13 residues. Germline V CDR1 and CDR2: WSHSY, SAAADI. CDR3 residues: CASSGLGGGELFF. The CDR3 DNA is TGCGCCAGCAGTGGGTTAGGCGGCGGGGAGCTGTTTTTT.

V is TRBV9 and J is TRBJ2-3; the match to TRBD2 covers 8 bases. The CDR3 runs to 15 residues. Germline CDR1 reads SGDLS; CDR2 reads YYNGEE. The ends lost 3 bases at V and 0 bases at J; junction bases unmatched: 3. Written as DNA, the CDR3 is TGTGCCAGCAGCGCCCGGACTAGCAGCACAGATACGCAGTATTTT. Translated, it gives CASSARTSSTDTQYF.

The chain has TRBV6-5 and TRBJ1-1, with 7 bases matching TRBD1. The CDR3 has 14 amino acids. CDR1 MNHEY and CDR2 SVGAGI come from the germline V gene. Germline trimming cut 5 bases from V and 4 bases from J; bases unmatched to any gene: 7. The CDR3 is CASSALPGGTEAFF. The CDR3 DNA reads TGTGCCAGCAGTGCTCTTCCAGGGGGCACTGAAGCTTTCTTT.

The rearrangement joins TRBV6-1 to TRBJ2-7; 8 bases line up with TRBD1. CDR1 and CDR2 (germline): MNHNS, SASEGT. With 3 bases clipped from V and 2 bases from J, the junction kept 6 bases outside the gene matches. CDR3 length equals 15 residues. The CDR3 here is CASSDRRDRTYEQYF. The CDR3 nucleotides are TGTGCCAGCAGTGACCGGAGGGACAGGACCTACGAGCAGTACTTC.

This chain uses TRBV6-1 with TRBJ1-1; D is unclear. The CDR3 runs to 13 residues. Germline assignment: CDR1 MNHNS and CDR2 SASEGT. V was cut by 3 bases and J by 11 bases, with 16 bases left in between. Written as DNA, the CDR3 is TGTGCCAGCAGTGATTCGGGATTCCGCTACGCTTTCTTT. It translates to CASSDSGFRYAFF.

The V and J genes are TRBV19 and TRBJ2-2, with 8 bases fitting TRBD1. This CDR3 is 15 amino acids long. Germline CDR1 LNHDA, CDR2 SQIVND (reference sequence). V was pared by 5 bases and J by 4 bases, with 6 bases of the junction left unmatched. Written as DNA, the CDR3 is TGTGCCAGTAGTTTCACAGGGGGATCCACCGGGGAGCTGTTTTTT. The encoded protein is CASSFTGGSTGELFF.

The chain employs TRBV27 and TRBJ2-6; a possible D gene is TRBD1 (6 bases). Germline-derived CDR1 and CDR2 are MNHEY and SMNVEV (reference sequence). The CDR3 extends over 17 amino acids. Trimming left V 5 bases short and J 0 bases short, with 14 bases between. CDR3 DNA sequence: TGTGCCAGCAGTCACGGACAGACCGTCTCTGGGGCCAACGTCCTGACTTTC. Its translation is CASSHGQTVSGANVLTF.

The chain has TRBV4-1 and TRBJ2-7, with 8 nucleotides matching TRBD2. The J segment lost 0 bases and the V segment lost 4 bases, leaving 11 bases of the junction unmatched. This CDR3 comprises 17 residues. CDR1 and CDR2 (germline): MGHRA, YSYEKL. CDR3 DNA sequence: TGCGCCAGCAGCCTAAGGTTTCAGCGGGAGATCTCCTACGAGCAGTACTTC. This gives the protein CASSLRFQREISYEQYF.